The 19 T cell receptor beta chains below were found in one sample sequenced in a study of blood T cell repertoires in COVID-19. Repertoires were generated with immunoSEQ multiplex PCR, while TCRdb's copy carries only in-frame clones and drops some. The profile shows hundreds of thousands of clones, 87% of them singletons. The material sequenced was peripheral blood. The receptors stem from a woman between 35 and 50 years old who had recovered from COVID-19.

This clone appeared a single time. The CDR3 loop is CASGPPGTANMNTEAFF. The DNA for the CDR3 is TGTGCCAGCGGTCCCCCCGGGACAGCAAATATGAACACTGAAGCTTTCTTT. V gene TRBV5-6 combines with J gene TRBJ1-1, with 7 bases identical to TRBD1. CDR3 length equals 17 residues. The V segment lost 7 bases and the J segment 0 bases; nucleotides outside the gene matches: 15. CDR1 SGHDT and CDR2 YYEEEE come from the germline V gene. Full variable domain (remainder filled in from reference TRBV5-6 and TRBJ1-1): DAGVTQSPTHLIKTRGQQVTLRCSPKSGHDTVSWYQQALGQGPQFIFQYYEEEERQRGNFPDRFSGHQFPNYSSELNVNALLLGDSALYLCASGPPGTANMNTEAFFGQGTRLTVV.

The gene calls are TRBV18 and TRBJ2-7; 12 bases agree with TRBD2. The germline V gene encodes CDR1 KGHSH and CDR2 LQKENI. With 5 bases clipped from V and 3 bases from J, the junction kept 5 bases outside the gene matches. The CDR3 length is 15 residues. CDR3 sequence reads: CASSSSSGGDYEQYF. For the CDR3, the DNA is TGTGCCAGCTCATCGTCTAGCGGGGGGGACTACGAGCAGTACTTC.

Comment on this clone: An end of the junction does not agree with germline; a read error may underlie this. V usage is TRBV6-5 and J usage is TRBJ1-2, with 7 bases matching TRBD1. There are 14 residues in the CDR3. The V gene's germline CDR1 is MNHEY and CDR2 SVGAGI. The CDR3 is CASSSLTTGNGYTF. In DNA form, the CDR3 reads TGTGCCAGCAGTTCCCTAACGACAGGGAATGGGTACACCTTC.

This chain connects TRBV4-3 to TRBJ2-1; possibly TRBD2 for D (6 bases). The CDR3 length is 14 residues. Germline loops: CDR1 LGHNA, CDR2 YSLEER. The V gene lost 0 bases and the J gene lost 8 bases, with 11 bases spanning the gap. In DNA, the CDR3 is TGCGCCAGCAGCCAAGACCTGCCGGGAGATGAGCAGTTCTTC. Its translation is CASSQDLPGDEQFF.

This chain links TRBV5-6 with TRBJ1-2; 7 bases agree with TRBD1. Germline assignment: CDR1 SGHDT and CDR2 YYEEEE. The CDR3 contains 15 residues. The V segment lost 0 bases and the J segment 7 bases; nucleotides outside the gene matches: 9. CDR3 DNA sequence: TGTGCCAGCAGCTTGGGGTTAAACAGGGGTGGTGGCTACACCTTC. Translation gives CASSLGLNRGGGYTF.

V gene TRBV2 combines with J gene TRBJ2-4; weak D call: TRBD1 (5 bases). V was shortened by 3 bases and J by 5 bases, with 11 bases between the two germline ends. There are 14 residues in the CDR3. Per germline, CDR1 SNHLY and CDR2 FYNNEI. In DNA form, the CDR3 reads TGTGCCAGCAGTGAGGCAGGGTATCAAAACATTCAGTACTTC. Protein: CASSEAGYQNIQYF.

The CDR3 reads CASTYLPRANYGYTF. CDR3 nucleotides: TGTGCCAGTACCTATCTCCCCCGAGCTAACTATGGCTACACCTTC. The genes are TRBV19 and TRBJ1-2; no firm D call. The CDR3 has 15 amino acids. Trimming removed 7 bases from V and 0 bases from J, with 15 bases in between. Germline V gene lookup returns CDR1 LNHDA and CDR2 SQIVND (reference sequence).

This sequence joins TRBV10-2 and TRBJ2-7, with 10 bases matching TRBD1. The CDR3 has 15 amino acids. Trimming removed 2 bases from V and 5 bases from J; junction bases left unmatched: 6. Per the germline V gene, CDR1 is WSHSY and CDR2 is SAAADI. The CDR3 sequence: CASSEPDRGVDEQYF. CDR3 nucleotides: TGCGCCAGCAGTGAGCCGGACAGGGGGGTGGACGAGCAGTACTTC.

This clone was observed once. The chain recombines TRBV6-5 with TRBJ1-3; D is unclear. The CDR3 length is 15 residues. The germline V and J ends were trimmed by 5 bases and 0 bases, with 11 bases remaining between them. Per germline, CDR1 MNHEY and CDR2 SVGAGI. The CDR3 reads CASSSWTGSGNTIYF. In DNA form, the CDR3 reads TGTGCCAGCAGTAGTTGGACTGGCTCTGGAAACACCATATATTTT.

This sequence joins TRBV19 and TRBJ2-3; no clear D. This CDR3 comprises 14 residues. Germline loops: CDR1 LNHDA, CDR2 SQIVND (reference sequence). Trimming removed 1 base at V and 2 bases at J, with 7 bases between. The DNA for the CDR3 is TGTGCCAGTAGTATAGCTCACTTCACAGATACGCAGTATTTT. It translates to CASSIAHFTDTQYF.

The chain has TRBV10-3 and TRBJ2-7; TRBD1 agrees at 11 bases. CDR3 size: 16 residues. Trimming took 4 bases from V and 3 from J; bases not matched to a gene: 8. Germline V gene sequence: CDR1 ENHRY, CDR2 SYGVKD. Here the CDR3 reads CAISGGQGVGRYEQYF. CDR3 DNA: TGTGCCATCAGTGGGGGACAGGGGGTTGGACGCTACGAGCAGTACTTC.

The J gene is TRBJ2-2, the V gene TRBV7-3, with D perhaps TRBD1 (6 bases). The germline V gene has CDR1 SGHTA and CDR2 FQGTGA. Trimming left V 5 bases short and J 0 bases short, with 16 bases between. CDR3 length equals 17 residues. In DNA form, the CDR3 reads TGTGCCAGCAGCCCCTCCCGCGAGGGGGCGAACACCGGGGAGCTGTTTTTT. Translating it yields CASSPSREGANTGELFF.

The CDR3 here is CSVERQGGETQYF. For the CDR3, the DNA is TGCAGCGTTGAACGACAGGGGGGAGAGACCCAGTACTTC. The chain has TRBV29-1 and TRBJ2-5, with 9 bases identical to TRBD1. The V segment lost 2 bases and the J segment 4 bases; nucleotides outside the gene matches: 2. The CDR3 spans 13 residues. Germline loops: CDR1 SQVTM, CDR2 ANQGSEA.

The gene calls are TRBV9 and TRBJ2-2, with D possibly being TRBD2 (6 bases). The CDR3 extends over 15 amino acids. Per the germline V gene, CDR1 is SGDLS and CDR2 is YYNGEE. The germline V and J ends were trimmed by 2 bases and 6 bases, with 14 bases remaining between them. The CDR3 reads CASSVGGAAAGELFF. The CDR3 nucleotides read TGTGCCAGCAGCGTCGGAGGGGCCGCGGCCGGGGAGCTGTTTTTT.

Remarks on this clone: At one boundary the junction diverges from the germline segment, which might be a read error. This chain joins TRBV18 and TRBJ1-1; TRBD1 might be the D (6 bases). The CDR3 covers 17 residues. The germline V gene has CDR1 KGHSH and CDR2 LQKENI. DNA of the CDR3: TGTGCCAGCTCACCCACGCGAAGAGGGGGGGTGAAGACTGAAGCTTTCTTT. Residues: CASSPTRRGGVKTEAFF.

This CDR3 reads CASSPELGLVYNEQFF. CDR3 DNA: TGCGCCAGCAGCCCAGAACTGGGGCTAGTTTACAATGAGCAGTTCTTC. V and J are TRBV4-1 and TRBJ2-1; D may be TRBD1 (5 bases). CDR3 length equals 16 residues. Trimming removed 4 bases from V and 4 bases from J, with 17 bases in between. The germline CDR1 and CDR2 sequences are MGHRA and YSYEKL.

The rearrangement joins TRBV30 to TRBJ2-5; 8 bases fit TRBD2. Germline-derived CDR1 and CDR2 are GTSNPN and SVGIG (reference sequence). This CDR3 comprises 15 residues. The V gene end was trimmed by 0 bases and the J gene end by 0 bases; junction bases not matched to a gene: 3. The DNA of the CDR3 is TGTGCCTGGAGTGTTGGCGGGGGGTACCAAGAGACCCAGTACTTC. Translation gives CAWSVGGGYQETQYF.

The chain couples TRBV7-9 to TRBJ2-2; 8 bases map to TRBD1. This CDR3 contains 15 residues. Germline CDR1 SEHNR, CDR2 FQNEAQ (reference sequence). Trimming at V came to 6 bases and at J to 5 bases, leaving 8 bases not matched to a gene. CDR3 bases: TGTGCCAGCAGGGGCCCGGGACAGGCGACCGGGGAGCTGTTTTTT. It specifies CASRGPGQATGELFF.

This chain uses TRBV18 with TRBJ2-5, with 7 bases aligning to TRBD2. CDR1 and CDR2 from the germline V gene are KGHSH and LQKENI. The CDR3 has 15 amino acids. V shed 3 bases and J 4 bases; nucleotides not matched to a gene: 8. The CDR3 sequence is CASSPITGEGETQYF. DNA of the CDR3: TGTGCCAGCTCACCTATTACCGGGGAGGGAGAGACCCAGTACTTC.